Listed below are T cell receptor beta chains from one sample, sequenced in a study of Ad26.COV2.S vaccination and SARS-CoV-2 variants. Libraries were prepared by immunoSEQ multiplex PCR; TCRdb keeps only in-frame clonotypes and omits some of them. The data show 430,000 or so clones, around 90% seen once. The material sequenced was peripheral blood, taken in a trial of Ad26.COV2.S vaccine versus placebo. These receptor sequences come from a person aged 18-65 years who received the Ad26.COV2.S COVID-19 vaccine or a placebo. CDR3s leave out the opening cysteine and the closing phenylalanine or tryptophan.

v_gene: TRBV30; j_gene: TRBJ2-1; CDR3aa: AWGTGQF
v_gene: TRBV15; j_gene: TRBJ2-7; CDR3aa: ATSRGQGFYEQY
v_gene: TRBV7-2; j_gene: TRBJ1-2; CDR3aa: ASSLEGADGYT
v_gene: TRBV30; j_gene: TRBJ2-3; CDR3aa: AWSYPPSGDTDTQY
v_gene: TRBV28; j_gene: TRBJ2-5; CDR3aa: ASSRTPRIGGEWETQY
v_gene: TRBV30; j_gene: TRBJ1-5; CDR3aa: AWSGTGTLWPQH
v_gene: TRBV9; j_gene: TRBJ2-1; CDR3aa: ASSVDTSYNEQF
v_gene: TRBV3-1/TRBV3-2; j_gene: TRBJ1-1; CDR3aa: ASSQESRQAAF
v_gene: TRBV11-3; j_gene: TRBJ1-2; CDR3aa: ASSLQGGVGYT
v_gene: TRBV3-1/TRBV3-2; j_gene: TRBJ1-1; CDR3aa: ASSHRGKGPEAF
v_gene: TRBV28; j_gene: TRBJ2-3; CDR3aa: ASSLSGRGTDTQY
v_gene: TRBV5-4; j_gene: TRBJ2-7; CDR3aa: ASSPGGTGLTYEQY
v_gene: TRBV28; j_gene: TRBJ1-3; CDR3aa: ASSTYRASKGYPGNTIY
v_gene: TRBV11-2; j_gene: TRBJ2-7; CDR3aa: ASSRMAEQY
v_gene: TRBV19; j_gene: TRBJ2-7; CDR3aa: ASSPQDRVAYEQY
v_gene: TRBV13; j_gene: TRBJ2-7; CDR3aa: ASSRTGYYEQY
v_gene: TRBV9; j_gene: TRBJ2-5; CDR3aa: ASSVGSRASGDQETQY
v_gene: TRBV29-1; j_gene: TRBJ2-5; CDR3aa: SVELAAIQETQY
v_gene: TRBV7-9; j_gene: TRBJ1-3; CDR3aa: ASSLGDIGNTIY
v_gene: TRBV10-2; j_gene: TRBJ2-7; CDR3aa: ASGTGDSYEQY
v_gene: TRBV28; j_gene: TRBJ1-4; CDR3aa: ASSARGAPNEKLF
v_gene: TRBV4-3; j_gene: TRBJ2-7; CDR3aa: ASSQAGTGSGEQY
v_gene: TRBV29-1; j_gene: TRBJ2-7; CDR3aa: SVEDRSGTGGFSAYEQY
v_gene: TRBV19; j_gene: TRBJ2-5; CDR3aa: ASSSRGRETQY
v_gene: TRBV7-8; j_gene: TRBJ2-7; CDR3aa: ASSLRGAGVYEQY
v_gene: TRBV29-1; j_gene: TRBJ2-1; CDR3aa: SGDRGKDNEQF
v_gene: TRBV20-1; j_gene: TRBJ2-1; CDR3aa: SARDYNEQF
v_gene: TRBV5-1; j_gene: TRBJ2-3; CDR3aa: ASSPQGALQY
v_gene: TRBV7-2; j_gene: TRBJ2-7; CDR3aa: ASSGRTHSSYEQY
v_gene: TRBV7-2; j_gene: TRBJ2-7; CDR3aa: ASSTGLAGHEQY
v_gene: TRBV27; j_gene: TRBJ1-2; CDR3aa: ASSFTLWTGDNYGYT
v_gene: TRBV2; j_gene: TRBJ2-3; CDR3aa: ASSENRGTTDTQY
v_gene: TRBV28; j_gene: TRBJ2-7; CDR3aa: ASSYSSYEQY
v_gene: TRBV24-1; j_gene: TRBJ2-1; CDR3aa: ATSDVGQSYNEQF
v_gene: TRBV10-3; j_gene: TRBJ2-3; CDR3aa: AIRVRDRGTDTQY
v_gene: TRBV3-1/TRBV3-2; j_gene: TRBJ2-2; CDR3aa: ASSPRRANTGELF
v_gene: TRBV10-3; j_gene: TRBJ1-3; CDR3aa: AIQGQLTPIY
v_gene: TRBV5-1; j_gene: TRBJ2-1; CDR3aa: ASSVLGTSGTNEQF
v_gene: TRBV27; j_gene: TRBJ2-6; CDR3aa: ASSFSGANVLT
v_gene: TRBV2; j_gene: TRBJ1-4; CDR3aa: ASSEAIRGGSEKLF
v_gene: TRBV6-4; j_gene: TRBJ1-1; CDR3aa: ASSEQENTEAF
v_gene: TRBV6-2/TRBV6-3; j_gene: TRBJ2-3; CDR3aa: ASSAGLAGSDTQY
v_gene: TRBV9; j_gene: TRBJ2-1; CDR3aa: ASSEAGAASNEQF
v_gene: TRBV24-1; j_gene: TRBJ2-1; CDR3aa: ATSDTRTSGSLTEQF
v_gene: TRBV7-2; j_gene: TRBJ1-4; CDR3aa: ASSFGGSTNEKLF
v_gene: TRBV7-2; j_gene: TRBJ2-5; CDR3aa: ASSPPPDRETQY